This T cell receptor beta chain came from a study of neurological immune-mediated disorders (dated by TCRdb to about 2019). For the wider study: Among the 34 multiple sclerosis patients, relapsing-remitting MS accounted for approximately 31 and secondary progressive MS accounted for 3. Peripheral blood TCR-beta repertoires from patients with HTLV-I-associated myelopathy (HAM/TSP), patients with multiple sclerosis, and healthy controls were compared in the study using UMI-based sequencing. The 95 to 120 TCR-beta libraries included longitudinal samples, technical triplicates and paired sorted CD4+ and CD8+ T-cell subsets alongside PBMC samples. The cohort was made up of about 66 subjects, consisting of around 14 HAM/TSP patients, about 34 multiple sclerosis patients and about 20 healthy controls. What the research found in general, with its limitations: TCR clonal expansion was highest in HAM/TSP patients and lowest in MS patients, with MS patients falling below even healthy controls. The MS cluster was not associated with any clinical or MRI features, and the authors stated that larger cohorts are needed. Expanded clones from different subjects shared no identical CDR3 amino acid sequences, which suggests that TCR-beta repertoires were private in all groups. In phylogenetic analysis, the repertoires of 18 of 34 MS patients grouped into a cluster of related CDR3 sequences, which suggests a possible signature at the repertoire level.

To synthesize cDNA, template-switch 5'RACE was performed with a primer carrying a 10-nucleotide random unique molecular identifier so that each TCR transcript was tagged. Every sequencing run yielded over 180 million TCR-beta sequences covering 15-18 subjects. The RNeasy kit was used for extraction of total RNA. The KAPA Real-time Library Amplification kit was used to amplify TCR-beta VDJ regions with primers targeting the TCR constant region and the 5'RACE anchor. A first PCR added sample indexes and Illumina adaptors, and a second PCR then raised library yield. After Ampure bead purification, the TCR product of roughly 650 bp was size-selected on a 2% E-gel SizeSelection system. Before pooling, library quality was assessed on a Bioanalyzer, concentration was determined with Qubit, and library quantification was performed with the Kapa Library Quantification kit. Paired-end 2 x 150 bp sequencing of the libraries was performed on an Illumina HiSeq 2500. To increase sequence diversity, about 25-31% phiX was spiked into each library pool. Per the source publication's procedure: The UMI-based MiGEC pipeline processed quality-filtered reads and removed over 90% of raw TCR sequences during error correction. IMGT germline references were used for alignment of VDJ genes, and clonotypes were defined by a unique CDR3 amino acid sequence together with V-J genes. Clonal expansion, Shannon diversity, and CDR3 relatedness (CalcPairwiseDistances, ClusterSamples) were evaluated with VDJtools, and phylogenetic trees were built with CLCbio workbench. Expanded clones were defined as having at least 8 unique UMIs, based on coefficient-of-variation modelling across technical triplicates. TCRdb passed the public sequencing reads through fastp at Q25 and MiXCR, retaining productive beta sequences. One record per CDR3 amino acid sequence lists the most common genes and DNA. The authors' filters were not applied to this entry. The sample records 95,000 to 150,000 distinct CDR3 sequences, about 3.2% of which are singletons. Around 1.4% of the sample lies in the top ten.

Libraries from unsorted PBMCs were made from 2 million PBMCs kept in RNAlater at -80 degrees C until RNA extraction. Multiple sclerosis patients were enrolled in a US clinical protocol under which disease progression was evaluated by magnetic resonance imaging. Peripheral blood was subjected to Ficoll-Hypaque density gradient centrifugation to isolate PBMCs, which were then cryopreserved in liquid nitrogen. This clonotype was counted at least ten times. The antigen this receptor binds is unknown. No clone much larger than this one lies a single base away; base qualities are absent. From a lookup of the germline V gene, CDR1 and CDR2 are SGHTA and FQGNSA. The CDR3 has 14 amino acids, counting the end cysteine and phenylalanine. Here the CDR3 DNA is all that survives: 42 bases in frame from base 1. Between the V and J ends, shortened by 3 bases and 7 bases respectively, the junction contains 13 bases.

The receptor comes from a woman aged 25 to 39 with multiple sclerosis. Sequenced material: PBMCs. Rearrangement joined TRBV7-2 to TRBJ2-1; the D gene is perhaps TRBD2, from 5 matching bases. The base sequence is TGTGCCAGCAGCTTGTCGCGGGCATTGAATGAGCAGTTCTTC. Translated, it reads CASSLSRALNEQFF.